This T cell receptor beta chain was identified during a study of cytomegalovirus exposure and HLA in healthy donors. Turning to this clone: What it binds is not known.

Amplification used 60 Vbeta primers and 13 Jbeta primers. Sequencing was performed with immunoSEQ multiplex PCR; in TCRdb, only in-frame clones are kept and a portion is missing. This table holds 150,000 to 200,000 clones, around 82% found once. The CDR3 has 13 residues. V was pared by 6 bases and J by 2 bases, with 9 bases between. The germline gives CDR1 MNHEY, CDR2 SVGAGI. Study-level results: There were under 200 TCR beta chains listed as cytomegalovirus-associated. The study reported that TCR beta sequences accurately predicted HLA-A and HLA-B alleles in most subjects. Rates of TCR association differed by HLA locus in a later analysis, with DRB1 highest and HLA-C lowest. The authors later linked a missense DCLRE1C variant to TCR beta V- and J-gene trimming.

The sample comprised PBMCs. The TCR sequence derives from a male donor in good health and CMV-seronegative. The rearrangement uses TRBV6-5 and TRBJ2-3, with D possibly matching TRBD1 (5 bases). CDR3 sequence: CASRETATDTQYF. CDR3 nucleotides: TGTGCCAGCAGGGAGACAGCCACAGATACGCAGTATTTT.